One sample yielded the 8 T cell receptor beta chains listed below, sequenced in a study of cytomegalovirus exposure and HLA in healthy donors. Researchers ran the PCR with 60 Vbeta and 13 Jbeta primers. Measured with immunoSEQ multiplex PCR; TCRdb has only the in-frame clones, and not every one. The sample lists about 200,000 clones; about 80% were seen once. Input material: PBMCs. The receptor set was obtained from a man aged 30-40 years in good health and CMV-seronegative.

This clone showed up just once. A junction boundary mismatches the germline segment, possibly from a read error. This chain connects TRBV2 to TRBJ1-1, with D uncertain. Germline CDR1 and CDR2: SNHLY and FYNNEI. The CDR3 loop spans 10 amino acids. CDR3 sequence (DNA): TGTGCCAGCAGGGGAGGTGAAGTTTTCTTT. Translated, it gives CASRGGEVFF.

The rearrangement uses TRBV6-1 and TRBJ2-1, with D uncertain. Germline CDR1 reads MNHNS; CDR2 reads SASEGT. CDR3 length: 13 residues. Trimming pared 3 bases from V and 8 bases from J, leaving 11 bases between. The CDR3 bases are TGTGCCAGCAGTGAGCTAATAGAGGATGAGCAGTTCTTC. Residues: CASSELIEDEQFF.

The genes are TRBV27 and TRBJ1-5; TRBD1 matches 8 bases. The length of the CDR3 is 15 residues. With 3 bases clipped from V and 2 bases from J, the junction kept 3 bases outside the gene matches. Germline V gene lookup returns CDR1 MNHEY and CDR2 SMNVEV (reference sequence). Here the CDR3 DNA reads TGTGCCAGCAGTTTCGACAGGGGTGGCAATCAGCCCCAGCATTTT. Protein: CASSFDRGGNQPQHF.

The chain recombines TRBV6-5 with TRBJ2-7; 11 nucleotides agree with TRBD2. Per germline, CDR1 MNHEY and CDR2 SVGAGI. The CDR3 has 15 amino acids. After removal of 5 bases from V and 3 bases from J, the junction contained 6 bases not matched to a gene. The CDR3 protein is CASSLTTSGNYEQYF. The CDR3 coding sequence is TGTGCCAGCAGTCTTACGACTAGCGGGAACTACGAGCAGTACTTC.

The chain combines TRBV6-4 with TRBJ1-1, with D maybe TRBD1 (5 bases). The ends were cut back, 5 bases at V and 0 bases at J, with 22 bases in the middle. Germline lookup yields CDR1 MRHNA and CDR2 SNTAGT. The CDR3 is 18 amino acids. The chain's CDR3 is CASSSRPQGGDVNTEAFF. CDR3 DNA sequence: TGTGCCAGCAGTTCTCGTCCGCAGGGTGGGGATGTGAACACTGAAGCTTTCTTT.

This chain links TRBV28 with TRBJ1-1; D gene uncertain. The ends were cut back, 3 bases at V and 1 base at J, with 15 bases in the middle. In germline, CDR1 is MDHEN, CDR2 SYDVKM. The CDR3 loop spans 16 amino acids. CDR3 DNA: TGTGCCAGCAGTTTCCGAGGGTCGGGCGGGAACACTGAAGCTTTCTTT. This gives the protein CASSFRGSGGNTEAFF.

This chain joins TRBV4-1 and TRBJ1-3; the match to TRBD1 covers 7 bases. Germline V gene sequence: CDR1 MGHRA, CDR2 YSYEKL. V was clipped by 1 base and J by 4 bases; unmatched bases: 10. The length of the CDR3 is 17 residues. The CDR3 sequence: CASSQVGQSLGGNTIYF. Here the CDR3 DNA reads TGCGCCAGCAGCCAAGTGGGACAGTCCCTCGGGGGAAACACCATATATTTT.

This clone was seen a handful of times. The junction differs from germline at one of its ends, possibly a read error. This sequence joins TRBV18 and TRBJ1-2, with D tentatively TRBD1 (6 bases). Looked up from germline, CDR1 is KGHSH and CDR2 is LQKENI. The CDR3 is made up of 14 amino acids. The CDR3 DNA is TGTGCCAGCTCACCAATCGACAGGAACTTTGGCTACACCTTC. Amino acid sequence: CASSPIDRNFGYTF.